The 28 T cell receptor beta chains listed next were all sequenced from one sample in a study of cytomegalovirus exposure and HLA in healthy donors. Primers: 60 Vbeta forward and 13 Jbeta reverse. Data came from immunoSEQ multiplex PCR; TCRdb stores just in-frame clones and leaves some out. This table has some 120,000 clones, 81% appearing once. The sample consisted of PBMCs. The receptors derive from a woman aged 25 to 39 in good health and CMV-seronegative.

The V gene is TRBV7-9, the J gene TRBJ2-3, with D perhaps matching TRBD1 (5 bases). V was clipped by 3 bases and J by 2 bases, with 9 bases between them. CDR1 and CDR2 (germline): SEHNR, FQNEAQ (reference sequence). The CDR3 is made up of 14 amino acids. The CDR3 reads CASSFGRATDTQYF. CDR3 in DNA: TGTGCCAGCAGCTTTGGCAGGGCCACAGATACGCAGTATTTT. Looking up the rest from reference TRBV7-9 and TRBJ2-3 gives the full variable domain: DTGVSQNPRHKITKRGQNVTFRCDPISEHNRLYWYRQTLGQGPEFLTYFQNEAQLEKSRLLSDRFSAERPKGSFSTLEIQRTEQGDSAMYLCASSFGRATDTQYFGPGTRLTVL.

The V and J genes are TRBV5-4 and TRBJ1-1, with D unclear. Germline assignment: CDR1 SGHNT and CDR2 YYREEE (reference sequence). The V gene lost 0 bases and the J gene lost 0 bases, with 3 bases spanning the gap. The CDR3 is made up of 13 amino acids. The CDR3 loop is CASSLALNTEAFF. CDR3 DNA sequence: TGTGCCAGCAGCTTGGCTCTGAACACTGAAGCTTTCTTT.

The rearrangement links TRBV6-1 to TRBJ2-1; 11 bases align to TRBD2. Germline values: CDR1 MNHNS, CDR2 SASEGT. This CDR3 comprises 15 residues. V lost 4 bases, J lost 4 bases, and 3 bases stayed unmatched. Written as DNA, the CDR3 is TGTGCCAGCAGTGCTAGCGGGGGGATTTACAATGAGCAGTTCTTC. As protein: CASSASGGIYNEQFF.

V gene TRBV7-9 combines with J gene TRBJ2-1, with TRBD2 identical over 8 bases. The ends lost 8 bases at V and 9 bases at J; junction bases unmatched: 9. This CDR3 spans 13 amino acids. CDR1 SEHNR and CDR2 FQNEAQ come from the germline V gene (reference sequence). CDR3 residues: CASRNGAGAEQFF. DNA for the CDR3: TGTGCCAGCCGAAATGGAGCGGGGGCTGAGCAGTTCTTC.

The chain joins TRBV5-6 to TRBJ2-1; TRBD2 matches at 13 bases. This CDR3 comprises 15 residues. The junction had 1 base not matched to a gene; V was cut back by 3 bases and J by 4 bases. Looked up from germline, CDR1 is SGHDT and CDR2 is YYEEEE. The chain's CDR3 is CASSWGLAGYNEQFF. CDR3 nucleotide sequence: TGTGCCAGCAGCTGGGGACTAGCGGGGTACAATGAGCAGTTCTTC.

The CDR3 spells CASSRKGDPYEQYF. The CDR3 DNA reads TGTGCCAGCTCCAGGAAGGGGGACCCCTACGAGCAGTACTTC. The chain is built from TRBV18 and TRBJ2-7, with TRBD1 as a possible D gene (6 bases). Germline CDR1 KGHSH, CDR2 LQKENI. This CDR3 is 14 amino acids long. With 6 bases removed from V and 2 bases from J, the gap between germline ends came to 14 bases.

The chain recombines TRBV15 with TRBJ2-3, with 10 bases fitting TRBD1. The trim removed 1 base at V and 5 bases at J, leaving 3 bases unmatched. CDR1 is LNHNV, CDR2 YYDKDF, per germline (reference sequence). The CDR3 sequence is 15 residues long. CDR3 DNA: TGTGCCACCAGCAGAGTGGGACAGGGGATAGATACGCAGTATTTT. Protein product: CATSRVGQGIDTQYF. Complete variable domain (other parts from reference TRBV15 and TRBJ2-3): DAMVIQNPRYQVTQFGKPVTLSCSQTLNHNVMYWYQQKSSQAPKLLFHYYDKDFNNEADTPDNFQSRRPNTSFCFLDIRSPGLGDTAMYLCATSRVGQGIDTQYFGPGTRLTVL.

This clone was picked up one time. The chain joins TRBV11-3 to TRBJ2-1, with 7 positions matching TRBD1. The V gene end was trimmed by 3 bases and the J gene end by 6 bases; junction bases not matched to a gene: 8. Germline V lookup: CDR1 SGHNT, CDR2 YENEEA. This CDR3 comprises 15 residues. The CDR3 DNA is TGTGCCAGCAGCTTCATGTCAGGGGGAAGCAATGAGCAGTTCTTC. Its translation: CASSFMSGGSNEQFF.

CDR3 nucleotide sequence: TGTGCCAGTAGTAGCTGGGCGCTTAACACCGGGGAGCTGTTTTTT. Protein sequence: CASSSWALNTGELFF. The gene calls are TRBV19 and TRBJ2-2; D is unclear. Germline CDR1 and CDR2: LNHDA and SQIVND (reference sequence). Trimming took off 4 bases at V and 2 bases at J, with 11 bases between the two ends. The CDR3 is 15 amino acids.

The chain recombines TRBV7-2 with TRBJ2-2; 7 nucleotides align to TRBD1. V was pared by 5 bases and J by 3 bases, with 6 bases of the junction left unmatched. The germline V gene encodes CDR1 SGHTA and CDR2 FQGNSA. This CDR3 comprises 15 residues. In DNA, the CDR3 is TGTGCCAGCAGCCCCCGGACAGGCTACACCGGGGAGCTGTTTTTT. Residues: CASSPRTGYTGELFF.

The J gene is TRBJ2-7, the V gene TRBV23-1; the D is unclear. TRBV23-1 has ORF status, its function being uncertain. The CDR3 extends over 14 amino acids. Trimming left V 8 bases short and J 0 bases short, with 14 bases between. The CDR3 loop reads CASHDTPHSYEQYF. DNA for the CDR3: TGCGCCAGCCATGACACTCCGCACTCCTACGAGCAGTACTTC.

This chain links TRBV19 with TRBJ2-3; 9 nucleotides line up with TRBD2. Germline trimming cut 6 bases from V and 6 bases from J; bases unmatched to any gene: 10. Germline-derived CDR1 and CDR2 are LNHDA and SQIVND (reference sequence). The CDR3 runs 15 residues. Written as DNA, the CDR3 is TGTGCCAGTAGGAAGGGAATAGCGGGAGCTGATACGCAGTATTTT. It encodes CASRKGIAGADTQYF.

CDR3 region: CASSLTGDSYEQYF. Here the CDR3 DNA reads TGTGCCAGCAGCCTTACCGGGGACTCCTACGAGCAGTACTTC. The chain recombines TRBV7-3 with TRBJ2-7; perhaps TRBD2 as D (5 bases). The CDR3 length is 14 residues. Trimming removed 5 bases from V and 0 bases from J, with 11 bases in between. Looked up from germline, CDR1 is SGHTA and CDR2 is FQGTGA.

The chain joins TRBV19 to TRBJ1-2, with 10 bases matching TRBD1. Unmatched junction bases numbered 9, after V lost 6 bases and J lost 8 bases. This CDR3 has 14 residues. Per the germline V gene, CDR1 is LNHDA and CDR2 is SQIVND (reference sequence). The CDR3 coding sequence is TGTGCCAGTAGCATTCGACAGGGGGCCGGGGGCTACACCTTC. This sequence encodes CASSIRQGAGGYTF.

The genes are TRBV19 and TRBJ1-2; maybe TRBD1 (5 bases). The CDR3 sequence is 14 residues long. Per germline, CDR1 LNHDA and CDR2 SQIVND (reference sequence). Trimming removed 3 bases from V and 1 base from J, with 9 bases in between. The CDR3 DNA follows: TGTGCCAGTAGTATCACAGGAAATAACTATGGCTACACCTTC. Translation: CASSITGNNYGYTF.

The rearrangement links TRBV5-1 to TRBJ1-4; 8 positions match TRBD1. V was clipped by 4 bases and J by 3 bases; unmatched bases: 5. This CDR3 region has 15 residues. Germline CDR1 is SGHRS and CDR2 is YFSETQ. The CDR3 sequence: CASSPQDRANEKLFF. The CDR3 DNA follows: TGCGCCAGCAGCCCCCAGGACAGGGCTAATGAAAAACTGTTTTTT.

The chain carries TRBV6-1 and TRBJ1-2; D may be TRBD1 (5 bases). V lost 3 bases and J lost 12, with 17 bases in between. This CDR3 has 13 amino acids. Germline V gene sequence: CDR1 MNHNS, CDR2 SASEGT. As DNA, the CDR3 is TGTGCCAGCAGTGAGCCCTCGCCCAGGGAGGACACCTTC. This gives the protein CASSEPSPREDTF.

The chain is built from TRBV21-1 and TRBJ1-2; the table gives TRBD1 as D, unverified against the DNA. TRBV21-1 is deemed a pseudogene. The CDR3 runs to 16 residues. In nucleotides, the CDR3 is TGTGCCAGCAGCAAAAGGAGGGGACAGGGACTCTATGGCTACACCTTC. This codes for CASSKRRGQGLYGYTF.

This clone was found a few times. This chain links TRBV6-5 with TRBJ1-1; D unresolved. The V gene lost 2 bases and the J gene lost 8 bases, with 12 bases spanning the gap. Per the germline V gene, CDR1 is MNHEY and CDR2 is SVGAGI. The CDR3 is made up of 13 amino acids. The chain's CDR3 is CASSYGHLREAFF. CDR3 DNA: TGTGCCAGCAGTTACGGGCACCTTCGGGAAGCTTTCTTT.

The gene calls are TRBV10-3 and TRBJ1-2, with 9 bases fitting TRBD1. Germline CDR1 reads ENHRY; CDR2 reads SYGVKD. The CDR3 totals 15 residues. The V gene end was trimmed by 6 bases and the J gene end by 6 bases; junction bases not matched to a gene: 11. The CDR3 sequence is CAISFTGTGSHGYTF. For the CDR3, the DNA is TGTGCCATCAGCTTTACCGGGACAGGGTCTCATGGCTACACCTTC.

The chain is built from TRBV4-1 and TRBJ1-2; 9 bases are shared with TRBD1. Germline V lookup: CDR1 MGHRA, CDR2 YSYEKL. The CDR3 has 15 amino acids. The V gene end was trimmed by 1 base and the J gene end by 5 bases; junction bases not matched to a gene: 5. CDR3 region: CASSQGTGVPYGYTF. CDR3 coding DNA: TGCGCCAGCAGCCAAGGGACAGGGGTCCCGTATGGCTACACCTTC.

The genes are TRBV9 and TRBJ1-2; 9 nucleotides match TRBD1. CDR1 SGDLS and CDR2 YYNGEE come from the germline V gene. Trimming removed 4 bases from V and 7 bases from J; junction bases left unmatched: 14. The CDR3 is 16 amino acids. CDR3 protein: CASSPTRGQGQSGYTF. The DNA for the CDR3 is TGTGCCAGCAGCCCAACCCGGGGACAGGGACAGTCTGGCTACACCTTC. The whole variable domain, remainder taken from reference TRBV9 and TRBJ1-2, is DSGVTQTPKHLITATGQRVTLRCSPRSGDLSVYWYQQSLDQGLQFLIQYYNGEERAKGNILERFSAQQFPDLHSELNLSSLELGDSALYFCASSPTRGQGQSGYTFGSGTRLTVV.

The rearrangement joins TRBV9 to TRBJ2-5; the match to TRBD2 covers 7 bases. CDR1 SGDLS and CDR2 YYNGEE come from the germline V gene. CDR3 length equals 16 residues. V was clipped by 4 bases and J by 4 bases; unmatched bases: 13. This CDR3 is CASSHIEGGPRETQYF. CDR3 DNA: TGTGCCAGCAGCCATATCGAGGGAGGGCCGAGAGAGACCCAGTACTTC.

V and J are TRBV27 and TRBJ2-7, with D maybe TRBD1 (8 bases). V lost 4 bases and J 3 bases, leaving 10 bases between the germline ends. Germline CDR1 MNHEY, CDR2 SMNVEV (reference sequence). CDR3 size: 13 residues. CDR3 bases: TGTGCCAGCAGTTACAGGGGGGGCTACGAGCAGTACTTC. Its protein product is CASSYRGGYEQYF.

The CDR3 here is CASSNQLAYEQYF. CDR3 DNA: TGTGCCAGCAGTAACCAACTCGCCTACGAGCAGTACTTC. J is TRBJ2-7 and V is TRBV27; D unclear. Looked up from germline, CDR1 is MNHEY and CDR2 is SMNVEV (reference sequence). The ends were cut back, 5 bases at V and 2 bases at J, with 10 bases in the middle. The CDR3 runs 13 residues.

The gene calls are TRBV29-1 and TRBJ2-5, with TRBD2 identical over 8 bases. CDR1 is SQVTM, CDR2 ANQGSEA, per germline. J lost 5 bases, V lost 4 bases, and 6 bases had no gene match. CDR3 length: 13 amino acids. This CDR3 is CSVASGGGETQYF. CDR3 bases: TGCAGCGTTGCAAGCGGGGGCGGGGAGACCCAGTACTTC.

The chain couples TRBV11-2 to TRBJ2-2; TRBD1 is a possible D gene (6 bases). The CDR3 totals 16 residues. Looked up from germline, CDR1 is SGHAT and CDR2 is FQNNGV. Trimming left V 0 bases short and J 0 bases short, with 8 bases between. For the CDR3, the DNA is TGTGCCAGCAGCTTAGAGCAGGGGTCGAACACCGGGGAGCTGTTTTTT. This sequence encodes CASSLEQGSNTGELFF.

The chain links TRBV5-4 to TRBJ2-4; 8 positions agree with TRBD2. CDR1 is SGHNT, CDR2 YYREEE, per germline (reference sequence). V lost 7 bases, J lost 0 bases, and 9 bases stayed unmatched. This CDR3 has 16 residues. CDR3 nucleotide sequence: TGTGCCAGCGGGGACCGGGAGGGTCTAGCCAAAAACATTCAGTACTTC. It codes for CASGDREGLAKNIQYF.